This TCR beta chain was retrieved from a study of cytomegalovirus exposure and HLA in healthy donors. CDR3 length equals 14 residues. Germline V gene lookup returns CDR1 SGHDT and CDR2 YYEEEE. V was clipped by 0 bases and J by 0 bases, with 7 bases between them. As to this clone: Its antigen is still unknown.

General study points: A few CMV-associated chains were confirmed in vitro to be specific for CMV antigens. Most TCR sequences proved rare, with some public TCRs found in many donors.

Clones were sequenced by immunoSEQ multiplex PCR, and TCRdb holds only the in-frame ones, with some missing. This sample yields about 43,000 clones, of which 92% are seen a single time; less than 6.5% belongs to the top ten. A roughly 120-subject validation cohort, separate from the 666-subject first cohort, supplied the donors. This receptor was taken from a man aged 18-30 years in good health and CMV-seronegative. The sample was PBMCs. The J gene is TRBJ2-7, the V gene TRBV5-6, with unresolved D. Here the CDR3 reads CASSLGPYSYEQYF. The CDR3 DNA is TGTGCCAGCAGCTTGGGCCCCTACTCCTACGAGCAGTACTTC.